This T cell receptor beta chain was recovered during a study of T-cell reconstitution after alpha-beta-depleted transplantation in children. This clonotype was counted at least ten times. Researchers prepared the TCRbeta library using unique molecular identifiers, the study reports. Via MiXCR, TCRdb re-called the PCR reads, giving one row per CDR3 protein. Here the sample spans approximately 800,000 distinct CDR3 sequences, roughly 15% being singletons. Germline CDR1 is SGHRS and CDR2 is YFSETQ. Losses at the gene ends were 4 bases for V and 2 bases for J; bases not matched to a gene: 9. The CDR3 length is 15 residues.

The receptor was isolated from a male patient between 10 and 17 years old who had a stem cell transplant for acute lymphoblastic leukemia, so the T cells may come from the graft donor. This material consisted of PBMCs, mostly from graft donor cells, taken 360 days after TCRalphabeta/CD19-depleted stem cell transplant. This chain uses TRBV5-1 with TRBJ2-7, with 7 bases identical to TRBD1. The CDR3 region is CASSPGTVSAYEQYF. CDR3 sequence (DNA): TGCGCCAGCAGCCCCGGGACAGTCTCTGCCTACGAGCAGTACTTC.